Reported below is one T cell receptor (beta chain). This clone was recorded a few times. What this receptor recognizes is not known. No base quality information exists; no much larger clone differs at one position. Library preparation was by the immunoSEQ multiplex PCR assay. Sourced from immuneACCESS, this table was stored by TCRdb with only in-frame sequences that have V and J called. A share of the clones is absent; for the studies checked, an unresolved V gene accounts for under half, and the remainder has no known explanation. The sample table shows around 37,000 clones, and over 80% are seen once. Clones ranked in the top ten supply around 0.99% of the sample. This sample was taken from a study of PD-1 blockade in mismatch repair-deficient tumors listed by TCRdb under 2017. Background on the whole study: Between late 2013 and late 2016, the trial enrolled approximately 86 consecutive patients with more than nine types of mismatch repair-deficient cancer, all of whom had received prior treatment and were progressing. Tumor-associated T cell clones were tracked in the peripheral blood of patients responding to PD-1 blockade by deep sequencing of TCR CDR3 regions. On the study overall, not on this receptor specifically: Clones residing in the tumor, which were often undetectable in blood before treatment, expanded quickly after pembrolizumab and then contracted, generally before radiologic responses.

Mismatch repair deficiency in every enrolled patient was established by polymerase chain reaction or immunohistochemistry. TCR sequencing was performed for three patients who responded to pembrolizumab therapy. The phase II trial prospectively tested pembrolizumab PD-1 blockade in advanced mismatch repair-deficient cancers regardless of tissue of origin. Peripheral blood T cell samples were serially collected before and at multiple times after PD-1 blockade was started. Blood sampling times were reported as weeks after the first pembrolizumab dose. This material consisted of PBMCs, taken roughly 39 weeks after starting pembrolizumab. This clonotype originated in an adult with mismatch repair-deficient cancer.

CDR3 sequence: CASRRLAGADYEQYF. The nucleotide sequence reads TGTGCCAGCAGGAGACTAGCGGGAGCCGACTACGAGCAGTACTTC. Recombination connected TRBV7-3 to TRBJ2-7; TRBD2 matches 12 bases in the middle. Its CDR3 holds 15 amino acids, cysteine through phenylalanine. The DNA shown is the 45-base CDR3, in frame from base 1. Here V drops 6 bases and J drops 3 bases, and the junction holds 6 bases not matched to any gene. As encoded in the germline V gene, CDR1 is SGHTA while CDR2 is FQGTGA.